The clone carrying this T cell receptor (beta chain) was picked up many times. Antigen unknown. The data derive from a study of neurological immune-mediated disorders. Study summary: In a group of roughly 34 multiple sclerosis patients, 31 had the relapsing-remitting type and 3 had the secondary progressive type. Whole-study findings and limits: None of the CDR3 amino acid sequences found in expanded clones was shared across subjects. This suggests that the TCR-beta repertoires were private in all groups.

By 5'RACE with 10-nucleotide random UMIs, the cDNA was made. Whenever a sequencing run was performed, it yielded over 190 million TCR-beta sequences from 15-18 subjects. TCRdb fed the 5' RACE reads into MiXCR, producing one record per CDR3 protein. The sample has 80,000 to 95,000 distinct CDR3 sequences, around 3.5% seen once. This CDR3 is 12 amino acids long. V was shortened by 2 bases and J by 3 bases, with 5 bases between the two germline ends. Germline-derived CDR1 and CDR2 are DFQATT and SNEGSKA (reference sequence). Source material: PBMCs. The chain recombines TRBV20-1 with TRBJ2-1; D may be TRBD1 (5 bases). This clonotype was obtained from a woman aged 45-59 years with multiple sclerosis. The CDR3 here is CSARQGYNEQFF. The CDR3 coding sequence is TGCAGTGCTAGACAGGGCTACAATGAGCAGTTCTTC.